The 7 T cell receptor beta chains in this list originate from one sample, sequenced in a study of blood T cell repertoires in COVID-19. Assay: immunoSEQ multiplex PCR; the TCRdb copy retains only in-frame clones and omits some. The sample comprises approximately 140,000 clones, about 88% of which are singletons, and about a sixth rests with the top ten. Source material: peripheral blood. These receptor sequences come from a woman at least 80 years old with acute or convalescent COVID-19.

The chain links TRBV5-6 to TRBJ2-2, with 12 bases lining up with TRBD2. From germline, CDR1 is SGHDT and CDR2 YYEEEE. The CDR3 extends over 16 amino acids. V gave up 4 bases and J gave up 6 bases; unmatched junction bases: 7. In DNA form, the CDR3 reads TGTGCCAGCAGCCGCAGACTAGCGGGGGTGTCCGGGGAGCTGTTTTTT. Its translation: CASSRRLAGVSGELFF.

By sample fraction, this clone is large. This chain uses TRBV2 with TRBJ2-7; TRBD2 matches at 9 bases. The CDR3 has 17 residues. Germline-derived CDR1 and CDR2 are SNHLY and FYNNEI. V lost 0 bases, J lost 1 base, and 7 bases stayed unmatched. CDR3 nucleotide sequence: TGTGCCAGCAGTGAAGCGAGCACTAGCGGGCTATCCTACGAGCAGTACTTC. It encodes CASSEASTSGLSYEQYF.

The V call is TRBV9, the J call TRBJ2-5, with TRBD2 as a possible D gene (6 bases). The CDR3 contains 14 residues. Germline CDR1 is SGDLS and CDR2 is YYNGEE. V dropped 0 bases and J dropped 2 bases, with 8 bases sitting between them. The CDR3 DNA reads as TGTGCCAGCAGCGTAGGGGCGGGACAAGAGACCCAGTACTTC. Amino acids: CASSVGAGQETQYF.

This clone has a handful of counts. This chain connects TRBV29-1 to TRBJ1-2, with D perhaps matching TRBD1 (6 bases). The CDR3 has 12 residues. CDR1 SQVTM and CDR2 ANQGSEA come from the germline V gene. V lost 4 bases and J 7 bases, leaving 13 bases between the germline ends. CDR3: CSVGEGGSGYTF. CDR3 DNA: TGCAGCGTTGGGGAGGGGGGAAGTGGCTACACCTTC.

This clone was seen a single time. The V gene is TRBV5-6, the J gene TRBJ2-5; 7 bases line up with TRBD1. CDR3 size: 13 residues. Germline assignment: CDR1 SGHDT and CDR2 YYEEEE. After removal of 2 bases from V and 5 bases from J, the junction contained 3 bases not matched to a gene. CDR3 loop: CASSLQGLETQYF. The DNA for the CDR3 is TGTGCCAGCAGCTTACAGGGGCTGGAGACCCAGTACTTC.

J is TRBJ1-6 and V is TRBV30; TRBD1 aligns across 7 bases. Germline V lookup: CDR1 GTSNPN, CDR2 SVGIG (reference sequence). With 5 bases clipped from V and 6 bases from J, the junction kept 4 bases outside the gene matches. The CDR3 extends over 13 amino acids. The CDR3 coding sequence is TGTGCCTGGTCCCAGGGGGGTAATTCACCCCTCCACTTT. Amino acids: CAWSQGGNSPLHF.

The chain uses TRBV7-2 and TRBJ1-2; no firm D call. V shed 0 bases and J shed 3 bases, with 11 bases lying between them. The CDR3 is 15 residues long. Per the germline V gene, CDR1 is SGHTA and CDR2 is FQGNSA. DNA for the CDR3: TGTGCCAGCAGCTTAGCAATGGCCGGGTACTATGGCTACACCTTC. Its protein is CASSLAMAGYYGYTF.